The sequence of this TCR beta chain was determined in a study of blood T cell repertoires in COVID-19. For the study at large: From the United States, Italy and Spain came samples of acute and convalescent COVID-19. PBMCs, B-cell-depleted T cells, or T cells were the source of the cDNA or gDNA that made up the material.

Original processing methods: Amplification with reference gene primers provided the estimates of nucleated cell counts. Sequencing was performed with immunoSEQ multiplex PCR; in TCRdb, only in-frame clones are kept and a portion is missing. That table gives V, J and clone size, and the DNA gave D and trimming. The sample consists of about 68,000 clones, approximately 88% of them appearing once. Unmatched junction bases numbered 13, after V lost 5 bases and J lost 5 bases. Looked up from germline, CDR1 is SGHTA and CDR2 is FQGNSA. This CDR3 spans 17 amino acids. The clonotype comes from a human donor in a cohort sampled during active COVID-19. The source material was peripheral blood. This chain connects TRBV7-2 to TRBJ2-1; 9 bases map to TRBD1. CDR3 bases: TGTGCCAGCAGCCCCCGGGACAGGGTATTAGTGAACAATGAGCAGTTCTTC. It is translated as CASSPRDRVLVNNEQFF.